Below are 4 T cell receptor beta chains sequenced from a single sample in a study of spatial heterogeneity in lung cancer (dated by TCRdb to about 2019). Library preparation used 5' RACE. TCRdb shows the sequencer as NextSeq 500. In-frame beta chains were kept once TCRdb had trimmed the public reads at Q25 with fastp and called clones with MiXCR. Records with the same CDR3 protein are collapsed into one entry carrying the most frequent genes and DNA. The table for this sample lists about 94,000 distinct CDR3 sequences; 19% of them were counted only once. The ten most abundant clones make up 21% of the sample. Per the publication, the time point label means: blood at routine non-recurrence follow-up after resection. The sample consisted of PBMCs, taken at follow-up. The receptors derive from a male donor with early-stage non-small cell lung cancer.

The chain joins TRBV5-1 to TRBJ1-1; 10 bases align to TRBD1. The V segment lost 2 bases and the J segment 4 bases; nucleotides outside the gene matches: 8. The CDR3 has 16 amino acids. Germline V gives CDR1 SGHRS, CDR2 YFSETQ. CDR3 nucleotides: TGCGCCAGCAGCTTAGCGGGACAGGGGTACGGCACTGAAGCTTTCTTT. This encodes CASSLAGQGYGTEAFF.

This chain's CDR3 is CASSLVSGYEQYF. The CDR3 nucleotides read TGTGCCAGCAGCTTAGTCTCCGGATACGAGCAGTACTTC. This rearrangement joins TRBV7-9 to TRBJ2-7, with D unclear. Trimming took off 1 base at V and 4 bases at J, with 8 bases between the two ends. The length of the CDR3 is 13 residues. Per germline, CDR1 SEHNR and CDR2 FQNEAQ (reference sequence).

This clonotype was seen more than once but under ten times. The V call is TRBV11-2, the J call TRBJ2-7, with TRBD2 matching over 7 bases. The CDR3 is made up of 13 amino acids. The J segment lost 6 bases and the V segment lost 5 bases, leaving 7 bases of the junction unmatched. Germline lookup yields CDR1 SGHAT and CDR2 FQNNGV. For the CDR3, the DNA is TGTGCCAGCAGCACCCTTAGCGGGCGCGAGCAGTACTTC. Protein: CASSTLSGREQYF.

The chain combines TRBV29-1 with TRBJ2-5, with D unresolved. Germline CDR1 reads SQVTM; CDR2 reads ANQGSEA. The CDR3 spans 11 residues. Trimming pared 4 bases from V and 3 bases from J, leaving 6 bases between. CDR3 DNA: TGCAGCGTTGGGGAAGAAGAGACCCAGTACTTC. Translation gives CSVGEEETQYF.